This T cell receptor (beta chain) was captured by sequencing in a study of T cell responses to AZD1222 COVID-19 vaccine. Study context: Second doses that came at about 4 or about 12 weeks were put together.

V was clipped by 5 bases and J by 5 bases, with 18 bases between them. In germline, CDR1 is LNHDA, CDR2 SQIVND (reference sequence). The CDR3 covers 15 residues. Measured with immunoSEQ multiplex PCR; TCRdb has only the in-frame clones, and not every one. This sample carries under 200,000 clones, around 90% of them seen once, and the ten largest clones take nearly 1%. Whole-study findings and limits: Targeting of unmutated variant regions was reportedly seen in nearly half of spike-specific TCRs.

A remark on this clone: Its antigen is unknown.

The TCR sequence derives from an adult in good health. The chain carries TRBV19 and TRBJ2-5; possibly TRBD1 for D (6 bases). The sequenced sample was peripheral blood, obtained on day 0 of AZD1222 vaccination. The CDR3 region has the DNA TGTGCCAGTAGTGGAACCGGGACACATGGGGAGACCCAGTACTTC. It specifies CASSGTGTHGETQYF.